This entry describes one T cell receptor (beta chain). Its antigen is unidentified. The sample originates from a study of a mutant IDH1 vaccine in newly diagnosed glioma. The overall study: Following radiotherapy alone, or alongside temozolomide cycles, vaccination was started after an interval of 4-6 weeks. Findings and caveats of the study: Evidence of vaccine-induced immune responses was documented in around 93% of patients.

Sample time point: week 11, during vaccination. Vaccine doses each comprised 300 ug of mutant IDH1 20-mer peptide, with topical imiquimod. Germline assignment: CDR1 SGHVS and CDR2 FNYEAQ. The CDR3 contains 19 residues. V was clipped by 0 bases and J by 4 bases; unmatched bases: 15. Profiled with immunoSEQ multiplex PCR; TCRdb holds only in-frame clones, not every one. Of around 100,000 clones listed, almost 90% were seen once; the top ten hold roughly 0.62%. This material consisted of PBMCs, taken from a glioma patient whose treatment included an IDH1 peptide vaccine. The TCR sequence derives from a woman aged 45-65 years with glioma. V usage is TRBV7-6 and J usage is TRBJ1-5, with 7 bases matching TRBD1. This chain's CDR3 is CASSLALNPTGAPNQPQHF. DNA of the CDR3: TGTGCCAGCAGCTTAGCGCTTAACCCTACAGGGGCCCCTAATCAGCCCCAGCATTTT.